A single sample gave rise to the 6 T cell receptor beta chains below, sequenced in a study of T-cell memory formation after mild COVID-19. One entry per CDR3 protein results from TCRdb running MiXCR on the 5' RACE reads. The sample records about 140,000 distinct CDR3 sequences, 14% to 15% being singletons. The sequenced sample was PBMCs or a T cell subset sorted from them (not recorded which). These receptors were obtained from an adult woman who had mild COVID-19 (a few samples of this study predate the infection). Cell type and time point are not known.

Only a few counts were recorded for this clonotype. The rearrangement uses TRBV15 and TRBJ2-5, with a possible D match to TRBD1 (5 bases). The germline V gene has CDR1 LNHNV and CDR2 YYDKDF (reference sequence). V shed 5 bases and J shed 3 bases, with 22 bases lying between them. This CDR3 has 17 residues. The CDR3 nucleotides are TGTGCCACCAGCCCTAAAGGGTACCAGGGAAACGAAGAGACCCAGTACTTC. Translating it yields CATSPKGYQGNEETQYF.

The rearrangement uses TRBV6-5 and TRBJ1-5; 7 positions match TRBD1. The CDR3 consists of 13 residues. With V trimmed by 6 bases and J by 5 bases, 4 bases remained unmatched. Germline-derived CDR1 and CDR2 are MNHEY and SVGAGI. The chain's CDR3 is CASSQQGYQPQHF. The DNA for the CDR3 is TGTGCCAGCAGCCAACAGGGGTATCAGCCCCAGCATTTT.

The chain combines TRBV13 with TRBJ1-1; no firm D call. Germline CDR1 and CDR2: PRHDT and FYEKMQ (reference sequence). V lost 1 base and J 3 bases, leaving 9 bases between the germline ends. The length of the CDR3 is 14 residues. The CDR3 region is CASSLAREDTEAFF. DNA for the CDR3: TGTGCCAGCAGCTTAGCACGGGAGGACACTGAAGCTTTCTTT.

There are a few counts of this clonotype. The J gene is TRBJ2-1, the V gene TRBV6-2 or TRBV6-3; TRBD2 agrees at 10 bases. With 2 bases clipped from V and 4 bases from J, the junction kept 8 bases outside the gene matches. This CDR3 has 17 residues. CDR1 and CDR2 (germline): MNHEY, SVGEGT. This chain's CDR3 is CASSYDLTSGLYNEQFF. DNA of the CDR3: TGTGCCAGCAGTTACGATTTGACTAGCGGGCTTTACAATGAGCAGTTCTTC.

This clonotype turned up a few times. This chain's CDR3 is CASRTPGVFGKNIQYF. The CDR3 bases are TGTGCCAGCAGGACACCAGGGGTATTTGGCAAAAACATTCAGTACTTC. The genes are TRBV6-4 and TRBJ2-4; the D gene is possibly TRBD1 (6 bases). Germline CDR1 is MRHNA and CDR2 is SNTAGT. There are 16 residues in the CDR3. The ends were cut back, 6 bases at V and 3 bases at J, with 18 bases in the middle.

This clonotype came up many times. Compared with germline, one end of the junction differs, possibly owing to a read error. The chain uses TRBV5-1 and TRBJ2-7; TRBD1 agrees at 9 bases. The CDR3 length is 15 residues. CDR1 SGHRS and CDR2 YFSETQ come from the germline V gene. The DNA for the CDR3 is TGTGCCAGCAGTTTAGCCGGGACAGGGTCCTACGAGCAGTACTTC. Translating gives CASSLAGTGSYEQYF.